This T cell receptor beta chain came from a study of cytomegalovirus exposure and HLA in healthy donors. General study results and limits: In most subjects, TCR beta sequences reportedly gave accurate predictions of HLA-A and HLA-B alleles. By HLA locus, TCR association rates varied in a later analysis, with DRB1 showing the most and HLA-C the fewest. The investigators catalogued some 150 TCR beta chains as cytomegalovirus-associated. Presence/absence analyses treated sequencing depth as roughly uniform across donors.

The PCR ran on 60 Vbeta and 13 Jbeta primers. Sequencing used immunoSEQ multiplex PCR; TCRdb keeps in-frame clones, though not all of them. The sample lists under 60,000 clones, approximately 80% occurring once. This CDR3 comprises 13 residues. Germline V lookup: CDR1 ENHRY, CDR2 SYGVKD. Germline trimming cut 5 bases from V and 7 bases from J; bases unmatched to any gene: 4. This clone was detected only once. The antigen remains undetermined. J is TRBJ1-2 and V is TRBV10-3; 10 bases fit TRBD1. The TCR originated in a woman aged 40 to 50 in good health and CMV-seropositive. The material sequenced was PBMCs. CDR3 amino acids: CAISRQGAAGYTF. The CDR3 bases are TGTGCCATCAGTCGACAGGGGGCAGCTGGCTACACCTTC.